This T cell receptor beta chain originates from a study of cytotoxic CD8 clonotypes in ibrutinib-treated CLL. With V trimmed by 4 bases and J by 11 bases, 6 bases remained unmatched. The CDR3 runs 12 residues. Looked up from germline, CDR1 is SQVTM and CDR2 is ANQGSEA. Clones were read by immunoSEQ multiplex PCR, and TCRdb kept only the in-frame ones, dropping some. The sample lists roughly 40,000 clones; roughly two thirds were seen once. Study observations and caveats: Clonality increased at ibrutinib response, then returned toward baseline at progression.

In regard to this clone: Its target is not known.

The rearrangement uses TRBV29-1 and TRBJ1-5; 9 bases fit TRBD1. The sample consisted of PBMCs, taken after 12 months of ibrutinib treatment. This sequence was found in a human donor with chronic lymphocytic leukemia. This chain's CDR3 is CSVATGGEAQHF. The CDR3, as DNA: TGCAGCGTTGCGACAGGGGGGGAGGCCCAGCATTTT.